This T cell receptor (beta chain) came from a study of blood T cell repertoires in COVID-19 (dated by TCRdb to 2018 to 2021). With regard to the full study: Collaborator samples came from the United States, Italy and Spain and covered acute and convalescent phases of COVID-19. The material from the prospective study consisted of cDNA or gDNA derived from T cells, B-cell-depleted T cells, or PBMCs. Deeply sampled blood TCRbeta repertoires from subjects exposed to, actively infected with, or recovered from COVID-19 were included in the dataset. A freely available public database, intended as a resource for researchers studying the immune response to SARS-CoV-2, is where the repertoires were released. The samples were drawn from two sources: the first 160 participants of the ongoing ImmuneRACE study, and 1,000 to 1,500 subjects contributed by 6 global collaborators. A de-identified subject ID, COVID-19 status, age in years and sex were almost always included in the sample metadata. Where available, HLA class I and class II types were obtained from metadata supplied by the sample provider rather than from assay-based typing.

On this clone itself: The specificity of this receptor is unknown. No much larger clonotype is one base removed from it; base qualities were not supplied.

The immunoSEQ Assay, a bias-controlled multiplex PCR, was used to amplify TCRbeta CDR3 regions from genomic DNA. The published analysis was carried out like this. Within the assay, amplification of reference gene primers was used to estimate how many nucleated cells each sample contained. Sequence reads were collapsed and filtered to measure the absolute abundance of every unique TCRbeta CDR3 rearrangement. For each sample, productive Simpson clonality was calculated as the square root of Simpson's diversity index across productive rearrangements. TCRdb retrieved this table from immuneACCESS and kept in-frame rearrangements only. Not all clones are present; in checked studies, unresolved V genes account for under half, and no reason is known for the remainder. D and trimming come from the DNA, and the V and J calls and clone size come from that table. The sample records around 300,000 clones, approximately 90% of which are singletons. The ten largest clones add up to 0.9% to 1.2% of the sample.

Overall results and qualifications from the work: The amount of clinical and demographic metadata varied by source and participant and was provided uncurated.

Enrolling through a virtual design, the prospective study's participants ranged in age from roughly 18 to 90 years and lived across 20 to 30 United States geographic areas. In the prospective study, cohorts were assigned on the basis of participant-reported clinical history obtained from a screening survey and a study questionnaire. ImmuneRACE Cohort 3 recovered participants were defined by two consecutive negative NP/OP PCR tests, healthcare professional clearance, or symptom resolution. In the prospective study, whole blood, serum and a nasopharyngeal or oropharyngeal swab were collected from each participant by mobile phlebotomists. Additional blood draws and questionnaires over an approximately 2-month period could optionally be provided by prospective study participants. Before DNA extraction, blood samples from the prospective study were shipped at room temperature or frozen. This TCR derives from a woman in her thirties who had recovered from COVID-19. The sample was PBMCs or T cells enriched from blood (not recorded which).

The CDR3 region: CASSNGATGVNSPLHF. The nucleotides read TGTGCCAGCTCAAACGGGGCTACAGGGGTTAATTCACCCCTCCACTTT. Recombination linked TRBV18 to TRBJ1-6, with 7 middle bases fitting TRBD1. Trimming removed 5 bases from V and 6 bases from J; the gene matches leave 10 bases unexplained. CDR3 length: 16 amino acids, cysteine to phenylalanine. The entry retains the CDR3 DNA only, 48 bases that are in frame from base 1. From a lookup of the germline V gene, CDR1 and CDR2 are KGHSH and LQKENI.